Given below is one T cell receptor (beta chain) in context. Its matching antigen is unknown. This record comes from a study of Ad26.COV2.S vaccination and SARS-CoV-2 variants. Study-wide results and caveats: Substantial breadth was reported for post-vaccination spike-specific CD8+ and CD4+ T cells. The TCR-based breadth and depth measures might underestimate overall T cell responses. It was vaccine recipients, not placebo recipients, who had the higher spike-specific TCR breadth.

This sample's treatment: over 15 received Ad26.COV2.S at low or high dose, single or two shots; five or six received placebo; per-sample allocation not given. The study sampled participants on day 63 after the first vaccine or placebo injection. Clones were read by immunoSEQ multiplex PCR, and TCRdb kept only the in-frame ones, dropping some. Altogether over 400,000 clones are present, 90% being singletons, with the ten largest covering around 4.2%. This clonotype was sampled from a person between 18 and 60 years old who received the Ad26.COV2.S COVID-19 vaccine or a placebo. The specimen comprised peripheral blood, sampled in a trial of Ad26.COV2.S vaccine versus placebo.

The CDR3: CASSRPGTATGLHF. DNA for the CDR3: TGTGCCAGCAGCCGTCCCGGGACAGCCACGGGCCTCCACTTT. This chain connects TRBV7-2 to TRBJ1-6; TRBD1 agrees at 7 bases. Trimming at V came to 5 bases and at J to 15 bases, leaving 13 bases not matched to a gene. This CDR3 comprises 14 residues. CDR1 and CDR2 from the germline V gene are SGHTA and FQGNSA.